This T cell receptor (beta chain) was captured by sequencing in a study of OX40 agonist ivuxolimab in advanced cancers. About the study as a whole: The costimulatory receptor OX40 (CD134) was targeted by ivuxolimab, a fully human IgG2 agonistic monoclonal antibody. Intravenous ivuxolimab was administered to patients every 2 weeks at six dose levels: 0.01, 0.1, 0.3, 1.5, 3 and 10 mg/kg. Among the roughly 52 dose-escalation patients, approximately 20 had hepatocellular carcinoma, about 15 melanoma, 9 renal cell carcinoma and 9 head and neck cancer. The dose-escalation cohort was about 83% male with a mean age of about 60 years, ranging from 23 to 79. Prior anti-PD-1, anti-PD-L1 or anti-CTLA-4 therapy was permitted, and checkpoint inhibitors had been received by about two fifths of dose-escalation patients. Partial responses were achieved by three dose-escalation patients, of whom one had hepatocellular carcinoma and two had cutaneous melanoma. The purpose of peripheral TCRbeta sequencing was to test whether ivuxolimab changed TCR sequence diversity and led to clonal T-cell expansion. The monotherapy dose-escalation portion (N of about 50 patients) of the phase I ivuxolimab trial is reported in the paper. What the research found in general, with its limitations: After ivuxolimab, more expanded clones were found on average in CD8+ T cells than in CD4+ T cells. At doses from 0.1 to 3.0 mg/kg, clonal expansion was seen in both CD4+ and CD8+ blood T cells between baseline and week 6. Antigen specificity was not determined for the clonally expanded peripheral T cells. In the 0.1-3.0 mg/kg groups, partial responders had among the lowest normalized peripheral clonal expansion, particularly in CD8+ T cells. Low levels of normalized T-cell clonal expansion were also seen in some patients who did not respond.

Patients with a history of autoimmune disease or receiving systemic immunosuppression were excluded from the trial. Peripheral blood for TCR sequencing was drawn from every dose cohort at baseline, at cycle 4 day 1 and at cycle 7 day 1. Samples were obtained from an open-label, multicenter, first-in-human phase I dose-escalation trial of ivuxolimab. Adults with locally advanced or metastatic melanoma, renal cell, hepatocellular, or head and neck squamous cell carcinoma were enrolled in the trial. Before TCR sequencing, CD4+ T cells and CD8+ T cells from peripheral blood were sorted into separate populations. Genomic DNA was isolated from the sorted cells so that the TCRbeta CDR3 region could be sequenced. The immunoSEQ Assay was used for sequencing of TCRbeta CDR3 regions. TCRdb mirrors the immuneACCESS table, restricted to in-frame sequences. Some clones are absent from its copies; in checked studies, under half trace to an unresolved V gene, and the reason for the others is unknown. This sample has 35,000 to 40,000 clones in its table, and approximately 86% of those were observed once. About 1.8% of the sample is held by the ten biggest clonotypes.

Trimming removed 4 bases from V and 3 bases from J, leaving 18 bases between the germline ends. Including the terminal cysteine and phenylalanine, the CDR3 comprises 16 residues. Just CDR3 DNA is preserved here, 48 bases in frame from base 1. From a lookup of the germline V gene (reference sequence), CDR1 and CDR2 are SGHNT and YYREEE. About this clone: The antigen it binds to is not known. Per-nucleotide qualities are absent, and no much larger clonotype sits a single base away.

This TCR was sampled from an adult with an advanced solid tumor such as melanoma, head and neck, liver or kidney cancer. The specimen comprised CD4+ or CD8+ T cells sorted from blood, sampled in a trial of the OX40 agonist ivuxolimab. The rearrangement combines TRBV5-4 with TRBJ2-3, with TRBD1 as a weak D call on 5 bases. The CDR3 reads CASSPRDSLRTDTQYF. The bases are TGTGCCAGCAGCCCGCGCGACAGTTTGCGGACAGATACGCAGTATTTT.